Listed below are T cell receptor beta chains from one sample, sequenced in a study of shared clonotypes between healthy human individuals. Assay: immunoSEQ multiplex PCR; the TCRdb copy retains only in-frame clones and omits some. The sample lists roughly 650,000 clones; approximately 96% were seen once. Sequenced material: naive CD8+ T cells sorted from blood. These receptor sequences come from a woman in her thirties in good health. Each CDR3 is given without its conserved first and last residue. The size field is filled for only some rows; it gives once, few, many or a size class.

V gene,clone size,CDR3 protein
TRBV7-9,-,ASSRSGGSTDTQY
TRBV4-1,few,ASGYNQPQH
TRBV9,-,ASNYGGLGEQY
TRBV16,-,ASSHGLDSTYEQY
TRBV5-4,-,ASSLLGGSTYEQY
TRBV28,-,ATGATLSEQY
TRBV28,-,ASSFGSGANVLT
TRBV5-4,-,ASSFQGDTQY
TRBV27,-,ASSLSPGTLLYEQY
TRBV5-4,-,ASSLGLAGGEQY
TRBV29-1,once,SVVWDSGANYGYT
TRBV7-3,-,ASSGALPATEAF
TRBV28,-,ASSTRVAGEVLGYNEQF
TRBV19,once,ASRGIIDNSYEQY
TRBV5-4,-,ASSFSTGGTMD
TRBV6-1,-,ASSEGAAFSYGYT
TRBV2,-,ASSEVGQITEAF
TRBV13,-,ASTSAPHTEAF
TRBV5-1,-,ASSLREASTDTQY
TRBV7-5,-,VRSHLRTVPYEQY
TRBV5-6,-,ASSLESRVYEQY
TRBV10-2,-,ASSAGTGGYEQY
TRBV19,-,ASPRGPGEAYNEQF
TRBV27,once,ASSLAGGSTYEQY
TRBV5-4,-,ASSLAGAGQPQH
TRBV5-4,-,ASSSYRDRVGGYT
TRBV5-6,-,ASTRGLAGGPYYEQY
TRBV11-2,-,ASSSGGEDTQY